This T cell receptor (beta chain) stems from a study of T cells in tuberculosis. Looking at the study overall: IGRA-negative adolescents, IGRA-positive adolescents with latent tuberculosis and adults with active tuberculosis formed this South African cohort.

The repertoire was sequenced with immunoSEQ multiplex PCR; TCRdb's copy has only in-frame clones and lacks some. Counted here are some 28,000 clones, almost 90% occurring once; the ten biggest clones make up 6.1%. Trimming removed 6 bases at V and 4 bases at J, with 16 bases between. Per the germline V gene, CDR1 is LNHDA and CDR2 is SQIVND (reference sequence). This CDR3 region has 15 residues. Findings and limits, study-wide: Smaller distances to GMM-specific TCRs suggested their expansion in active tuberculosis. Smaller alpha distances in active tuberculosis partly reflected shorter CDR3-alpha lengths.

Concerning this clone: Its antigen is undetermined.

The source of this sequence is a donor between 10 and 29 years old with latent tuberculosis or without tuberculosis infection. The sample comprised PBMCs. V is TRBV19 and J is TRBJ2-1; a weak D match, TRBD1 (8 bases). For the CDR3, the DNA is TGTGCCAGTAGACAGGGGGGGCGTTGGTACAATGAGCAGTTCTTC. Encoded protein: CASRQGGRWYNEQFF.